This T cell receptor beta chain came from a study of shared T cell receptors in the human thymus (dated by TCRdb to the early 2020s). Study-level background: The study examined how self-reactive, shared T-cell receptor alpha chains are generated in the human thymus.

The library relied on the immunoSEQ multiplex PCR assay. TCRdb retrieved this table from immuneACCESS and kept in-frame rearrangements only. Not all clones are present; in checked studies, unresolved V genes account for under half, and no reason is known for the remainder. Present in this sample are roughly 660,000 clones, 88% of which were seen just once. Of the sample, about 0.01% is held by the ten largest clones. A remark on this clone: Its antigen is currently not known. Within one base of it there is no much larger clone, and no base qualities were kept.

The trim is 6 bases for V and 3 bases for J, with a gap of 12 bases between the germline ends. Taken from the germline V gene (reference sequence), the CDR1 and CDR2 loops are MNHEY and SMNVEV. From its cysteine to its phenylalanine, the CDR3 spans 13 amino acids. The retained sequence is limited to the CDR3, 39 bases, with the frame set at the first base. The same sample was also studied in work on human thymus T cells. From the second report: The donors were immunologically healthy infants in Finland who had open corrective cardiac surgery for congenital heart defects. Thymus tissue was obtained as surgical resects removed during corrective cardiac surgery. Both the thymic and the peripheral blood repertoires appeared to show biased V and J gene segment usage. The related research found that thymic TCR repertoires overlapped highly between unrelated individuals. The study described the TCR alpha and beta repertoires in under ten infant thymus samples and a few matching peripheral blood samples. Donor ages ranging from about 7 to 244 days were recorded, and 5 to 7 male and two female infants were included in the cohort. Thymocytes were freed from the tissue by mechanical means and kept at -70 degrees C as pellets of roughly 8.5-31 million cells. A QIAsymphony instrument was used to extract genomic DNA from frozen cell pellets. Using the immunoSEQ multiplex PCR assay, the TCRB and TCRAD loci were amplified from a standardized quantity of quality-controlled genomic DNA. The V(D)J region was spanned by amplicons of a length sufficient to cover the CDR3 and to identify V and J genes. The amplicons were sequenced on an Illumina platform via the commercial immunoSEQ service. Primer bias and sequencing errors were corrected as previously described, and TCRAD and TCRB were defined on the basis of the IMGT database. immunoSEQ Analyzer 3.0 and VDJTools were used for repertoire analysis, which covered basic statistics, V/J segment usage, diversity estimates, rarefaction and pairwise overlap. To estimate diversity, the Chao1, ChaoE, Efron-Thisted, Shannon and inverse Simpson indices were applied, and diversity was also estimated on datasets down-sampled to the smallest sample. For repertoire overlap, CDR3 nucleotide sequence, V gene and J gene had to match strictly, and clustering was done by Jaccard-based multidimensional scaling. On average, thymus samples yielded roughly 800,000 unique TCRB clonotypes, whereas blood samples yielded some 80,000.

The TCR was taken from a boy under two years old with a congenital heart defect. Donor details come from another sample of the same person, matched by shared clones. The chain employs TRBV27 and TRBJ2-7; the D segment could be TRBD1, given 7 matching bases. The sequenced sample was thymocytes. The bases are TGTGCCAGCAGGCGGGACAGAGACTACGAGCAGTACTTC. Translation gives CASRRDRDYEQYF.